This T cell receptor beta chain comes out of a study of neurological immune-mediated disorders. The study's findings and limits: Levels of TCR clonal expansion peaked in HTLV-1-associated myelopathy and reached their lowest in multiple sclerosis, under those of healthy controls. The study found no CDR3 amino acid sequences shared by expanded clones across subjects, suggesting private repertoires in all groups.

From the 5' RACE reads, TCRdb called clonotypes with MiXCR, one entry per CDR3 protein. The table lists 18,000 or so distinct CDR3 sequences, around 11% of them singletons, with around 28% in the top ten. In Maryland, USA, blood bank volunteers were the healthy controls. Sorted libraries drew on approximately 960,000 CD4+ or CD8+ T cells. This clonotype has at least ten counts. Its antigen is not known. V was shortened by 2 bases and J by 6 bases, with 11 bases between the two germline ends. The CDR3 spans 13 residues. Germline loops: CDR1 SGHRS, CDR2 YFSETQ. The source material was CD8+ T cells from blood. The chain links TRBV5-1 to TRBJ1-1, with D possibly being TRBD1 (5 bases). This receptor was taken from a woman in her 50s in good health. CDR3 sequence reads: CASSFAGKSEAFF. CDR3 nucleotide sequence: TGCGCCAGCAGCTTCGCAGGGAAGTCTGAAGCTTTCTTT.